This T cell receptor beta chain was recorded in a study of blood T cell repertoires in COVID-19. Study details: Sites across the United States, Italy and Spain contributed samples from acute and convalescent COVID-19.

This clone has just a few counts. Original processing methods: Scientists estimated how many nucleated cells there were by amplifying reference gene primers. Only in-frame clones appear in the TCRdb table, and some are missing; sequencing was by immunoSEQ multiplex PCR. V and J calls and clone size are copied from that table; D and trimming were computed from the DNA. Among 200,000 to 250,000 clones listed, about 88% were seen once. The sequence derives from a middle-aged man with acute or convalescent COVID-19. Sequencing was carried out using peripheral blood.

The CDR3 region has the DNA TGTGCCAGCAGCTTCGGAGGGTCCCACAATCAGCCCCAGCATTTT. Protein: CASSFGGSHNQPQHF. The chain uses TRBV7-2 and TRBJ1-5; D is unclear. CDR3 length: 15 amino acids. The germline gives CDR1 SGHTA, CDR2 FQGNSA. The V end was cut by 3 bases, the J end by 3 bases, with 12 bases between.